The rows below give T cell receptor beta chains drawn from one sample of a study of technical replicates of blood from four donors. Clones were read by immunoSEQ multiplex PCR, and TCRdb kept only the in-frame ones, dropping some. The sample contains 75,000 to 100,000 clones, approximately 94% of which appear only once. The sample consisted of T cells isolated from PBMCs. The source is a human donor in good health. Each CDR3 is given with its conserved first and last residue. Each record gives: V gene, J gene, clone size, D gene, CDR3 DNA, CDR3 protein. A D gene is named only where the DNA matches it firmly. The size of a clone is reported for some rows only, either as once, few or many, or as a class for expanded clones.

TRBV7-3,TRBJ2-1,NA,TRBD2,TGTGCCAGCAGCCCTCGTGAGCGGGAGATGGGTGAGCAGTTCTTC,CASSPREREMGEQFF
TRBV7-6,TRBJ2-7,NA,NA,TGTGCCAGCAGCGAACCCAGTTCCTACGAGCAGTACTTC,CASSEPSSYEQYF
TRBV6-1,TRBJ2-7,NA,TRBD2,TGTGCCAGCATACTCGGGGGGAGCTCCTACGAGCAGTACTTC,CASILGGSSYEQYF
TRBV25-1,TRBJ2-7,NA,NA,TGTGCCAGCAGTGGGACTTTTTACGAGCAGTACTTC,CASSGTFYEQYF
TRBV11-2,TRBJ1-1,NA,NA,TGTGCCAGCAGCTTAGTAGGGGCTAAGAACACTGAAGCTTTCTTT,CASSLVGAKNTEAFF
TRBV6-1,TRBJ2-3,NA,NA,TGTGCCAGCAATATCCTTGGGGCACCCGATACGCAGTATTTT,CASNILGAPDTQYF
TRBV7-9,TRBJ2-3,NA,TRBD2,TGTGCCAGCAGCCCACTAGCGGGAGGAATAACAGATACGCAGTATTTT,CASSPLAGGITDTQYF
TRBV19,TRBJ1-5,NA,TRBD1,TGTGCCAGCCTACGGACAGGGGATGGGAATCAGCCCCAGCATTTT,CASLRTGDGNQPQHF
TRBV21-1,TRBJ1-5,NA,NA,TGTGCCAGCACAAACGATTTCACCGGGACTCCAGGCCCATATAGCAATCAGCCCCAGCATTTT,CASTNDFTGTPGPYSNQPQHF
TRBV21-1,TRBJ2-7,NA,NA,TGTGCCAGCAGCAAGCTAGACCGGACTCCCGAGACTATGGGCGAGCAGTACTTC,CASSKLDRTPETMGEQYF
TRBV9,TRBJ1-2,NA,NA,TGTGCCAGCAGCGTTGGTCGAGCTAACTATGGCTACACCTTC,CASSVGRANYGYTF
TRBV25-1,TRBJ2-1,NA,TRBD2,TGTGCCAGCTCGAGCGGGAGGAGGTACAATGAGCAGTTCTTC,CASSSGRRYNEQFF
TRBV28,TRBJ1-5,NA,NA,TGTGCCAGCAGTTTAGGCCGTATTATGGAGCCCCAGCATTTT,CASSLGRIMEPQHF
TRBV4-1,TRBJ2-1,NA,TRBD2,TGCGCCAGCAGCCAAGGCGCTAGCGGGACCTACAATGAGCAGTTCTTC,CASSQGASGTYNEQFF
TRBV28,TRBJ1-5,few,NA,TGTGCCAGCAATCTACTGGGGGGGAATCAGCCCCAGCATTTT,CASNLLGGNQPQHF
TRBV5-1,TRBJ1-1,NA,TRBD1,TGCGCCGGCAGCCCGGAGGTTACGGGACAGGGGGCTTTCTTT,CAGSPEVTGQGAFF
TRBV6-4,TRBJ2-1,NA,NA,TGTGCCAGCAGTGTAGATGAGCAGTTCTTC,CASSVDEQFF
TRBV4-3,TRBJ2-1,NA,TRBD2,TGCGCCAGCAGCCAAGATCTAGGTAGCGGGAGGGCGGAGTTCTTC,CASSQDLGSGRAEFF
TRBV18,TRBJ1-2,once,TRBD1,TGTGCCAGCTCACCAGGACAGGGGATTGATGGCTACACCTTC,CASSPGQGIDGYTF
TRBV13,TRBJ1-2,few,NA,TGTGCCAGCAGCTACGGGGATTATGGCTACACCTTC,CASSYGDYGYTF
TRBV6-5,TRBJ2-2,NA,NA,TGTGCCAGCAGTTACCACAGGGTCACCGGGGAGCTGTTTTTT,CASSYHRVTGELFF
TRBV11-1,TRBJ2-1,NA,NA,TGTGCCAGCAGCGAGTCTTGGCAGGGGTACAATGAGCAGTTCTTC,CASSESWQGYNEQFF
TRBV6-1,TRBJ1-5,few,NA,TGTGCCAGCAGTGAAGCAACAGGATACAATCAGCCCCAGCATTTT,CASSEATGYNQPQHF
TRBV10-2,TRBJ2-7,NA,TRBD2,TGCGCCAGCAGTGTCGAGGGAGGGCCCTACGAGCAGTACTTC,CASSVEGGPYEQYF
TRBV6-5,TRBJ2-7,NA,TRBD1,TGTGCCAGCAGTTCCCACAGGGGCGAGCAGTACTTC,CASSSHRGEQYF
TRBV9,TRBJ2-3,NA,NA,TGTGCCAGCAGCCCTACCGTAGTTGGAGTGACAGATACGCAGTATTTT,CASSPTVVGVTDTQYF
TRBV10-2,TRBJ2-7,NA,TRBD2,TGCGCCAGCAGTGAACTAGCGGGAGTATACGAGCAGTACTTC,CASSELAGVYEQYF
TRBV12-2,TRBJ2-1,NA,NA,TGTGCAAGTCGCTTAGAACGACGTATTAGCGGCGGCTCCTACAATGAGCAGTTCTTC,CASRLERRISGGSYNEQFF